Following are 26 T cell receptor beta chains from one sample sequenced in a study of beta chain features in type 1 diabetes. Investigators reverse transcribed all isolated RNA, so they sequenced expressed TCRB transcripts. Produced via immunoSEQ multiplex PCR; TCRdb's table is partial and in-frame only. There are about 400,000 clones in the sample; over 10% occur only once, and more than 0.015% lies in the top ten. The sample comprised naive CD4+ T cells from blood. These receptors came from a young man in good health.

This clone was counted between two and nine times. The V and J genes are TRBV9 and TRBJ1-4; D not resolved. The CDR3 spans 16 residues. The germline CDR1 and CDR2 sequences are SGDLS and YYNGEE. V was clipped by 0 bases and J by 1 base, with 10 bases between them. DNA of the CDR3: TGTGCCAGCAGCGTAGCTACGGGGAGAACTAATGAAAAACTGTTTTTT. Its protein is CASSVATGRTNEKLFF.

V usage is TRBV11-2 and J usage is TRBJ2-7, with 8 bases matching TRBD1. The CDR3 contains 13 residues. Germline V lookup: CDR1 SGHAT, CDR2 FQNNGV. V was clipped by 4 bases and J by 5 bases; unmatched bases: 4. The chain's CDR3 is CASSSYRGNEQYF. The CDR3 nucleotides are TGTGCCAGCAGCTCATACAGGGGGAACGAGCAGTACTTC.

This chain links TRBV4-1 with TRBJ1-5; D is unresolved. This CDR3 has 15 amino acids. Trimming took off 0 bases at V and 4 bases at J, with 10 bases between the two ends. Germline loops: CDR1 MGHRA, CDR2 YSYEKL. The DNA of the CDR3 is TGCGCCAGCAGCCAAGATCCGAACAGTAATCAGCCCCAGCATTTT. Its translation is CASSQDPNSNQPQHF.

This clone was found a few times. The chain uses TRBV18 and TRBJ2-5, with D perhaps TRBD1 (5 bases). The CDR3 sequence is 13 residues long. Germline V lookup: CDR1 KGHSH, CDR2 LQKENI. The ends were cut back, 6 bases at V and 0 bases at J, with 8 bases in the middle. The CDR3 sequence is CASSKGDQETQYF. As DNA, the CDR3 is TGTGCCAGCTCTAAAGGGGACCAAGAGACCCAGTACTTC.

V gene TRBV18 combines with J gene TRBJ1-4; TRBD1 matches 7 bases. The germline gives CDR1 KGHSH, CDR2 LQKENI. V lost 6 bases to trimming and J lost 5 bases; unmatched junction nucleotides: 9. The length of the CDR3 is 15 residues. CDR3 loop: CASSPQDRTNEKLFF. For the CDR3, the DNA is TGTGCCAGCTCTCCTCAGGACAGGACGAATGAAAAACTGTTTTTT.

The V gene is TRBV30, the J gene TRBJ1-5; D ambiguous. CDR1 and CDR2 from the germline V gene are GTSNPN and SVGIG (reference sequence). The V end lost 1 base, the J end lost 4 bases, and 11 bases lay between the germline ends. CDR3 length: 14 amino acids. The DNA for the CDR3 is TGTGCCTGGAGTGCAGGTATCGGTAATCAGCCCCAGCATTTT. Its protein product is CAWSAGIGNQPQHF.

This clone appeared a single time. CDR3 residues: CAWRIGGTDTQYF. The DNA of the CDR3 is TGTGCCTGGAGAATCGGGGGCACAGATACGCAGTATTTT. This chain connects TRBV30 to TRBJ2-3, with a tentative D call TRBD2 (5 bases). CDR1 and CDR2 from the germline V gene are GTSNPN and SVGIG (reference sequence). The CDR3 covers 13 residues. V was cut by 3 bases and J by 1 base, with 8 bases left in between.

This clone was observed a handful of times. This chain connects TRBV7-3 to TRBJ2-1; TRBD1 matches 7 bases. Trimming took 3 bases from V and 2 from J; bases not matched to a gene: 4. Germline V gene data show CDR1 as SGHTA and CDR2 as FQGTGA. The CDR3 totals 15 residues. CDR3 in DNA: TGTGCCAGCAGCTTCTCCACAGGGGCCTACAATGAGCAGTTCTTC. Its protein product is CASSFSTGAYNEQFF. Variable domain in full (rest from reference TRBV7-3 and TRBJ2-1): GAGVSQTPSNKVTEKGKYVELRCDPISGHTALYWYRQSLGQGPEFLIYFQGTGAADDSGLPNDRFFAVRPEGSVSTLKIQRTERGDSAVYLCASSFSTGAYNEQFFGPGTRLTVL.

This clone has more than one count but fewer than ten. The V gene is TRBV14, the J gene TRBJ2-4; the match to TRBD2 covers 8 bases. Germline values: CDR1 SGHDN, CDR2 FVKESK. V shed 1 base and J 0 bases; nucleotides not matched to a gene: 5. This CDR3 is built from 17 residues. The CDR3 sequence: CASSQGVLAVAKNIQYF. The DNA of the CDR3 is TGTGCCAGCAGCCAAGGTGTACTAGCGGTAGCCAAAAACATTCAGTACTTC.

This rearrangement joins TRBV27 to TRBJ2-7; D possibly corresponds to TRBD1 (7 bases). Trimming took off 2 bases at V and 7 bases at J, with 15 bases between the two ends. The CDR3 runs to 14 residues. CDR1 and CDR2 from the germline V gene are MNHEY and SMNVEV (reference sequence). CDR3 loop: CASSLAGPRGEQYF. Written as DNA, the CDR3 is TGTGCCAGCAGTTTAGCGGGGCCCAGGGGGGAGCAGTACTTC.

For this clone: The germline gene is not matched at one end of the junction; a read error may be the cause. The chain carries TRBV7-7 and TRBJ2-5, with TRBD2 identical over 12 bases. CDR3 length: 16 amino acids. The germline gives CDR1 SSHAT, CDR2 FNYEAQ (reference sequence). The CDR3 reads CASSLFATSGRETQYF. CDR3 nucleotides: TGTGCTAGCAGCTTATTTGCGACTAGCGGGAGAGAGACCCAGTACTTC.

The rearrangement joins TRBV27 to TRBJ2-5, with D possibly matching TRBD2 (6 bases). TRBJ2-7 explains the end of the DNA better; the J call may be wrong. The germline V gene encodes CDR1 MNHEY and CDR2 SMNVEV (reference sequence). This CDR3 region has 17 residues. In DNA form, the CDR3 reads TGTGCCAGCAGTTCTCGGGACTCGACGCCTAGGACCTACGAGCAGTACTTC. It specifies CASSSRDSTPRTYEQYF.

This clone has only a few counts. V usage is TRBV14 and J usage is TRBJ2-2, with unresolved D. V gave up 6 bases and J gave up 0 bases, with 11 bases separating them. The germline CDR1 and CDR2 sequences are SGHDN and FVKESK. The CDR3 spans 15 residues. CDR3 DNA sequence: TGTGCCAGCAGGCAGCAACAGACGAACACCGGGGAGCTGTTTTTT. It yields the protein CASRQQQTNTGELFF. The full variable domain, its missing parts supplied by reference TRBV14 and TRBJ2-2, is EAGVTQFPSHSVIEKGQTVTLRCDPISGHDNLYWYRRVMGKEIKFLLHFVKESKQDESGMPNNRFLAERTGGTYSTLKVQPAELEDSGVYFCASRQQQTNTGELFFGEGSRLTVL.

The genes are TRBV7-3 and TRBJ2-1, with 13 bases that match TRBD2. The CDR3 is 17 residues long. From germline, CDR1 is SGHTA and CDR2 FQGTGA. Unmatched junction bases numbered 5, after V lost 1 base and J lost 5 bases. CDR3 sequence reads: CASSLRGLAGQNNEQFF. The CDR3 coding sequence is TGTGCCAGCAGCTTAAGGGGACTAGCGGGGCAAAACAATGAGCAGTTCTTC.

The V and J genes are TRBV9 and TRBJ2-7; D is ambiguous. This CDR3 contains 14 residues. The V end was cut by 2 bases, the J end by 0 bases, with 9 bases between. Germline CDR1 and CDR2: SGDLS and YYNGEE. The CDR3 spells CASSVTESSYEQYF. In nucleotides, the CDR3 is TGTGCCAGCAGCGTCACGGAGAGCTCCTACGAGCAGTACTTC. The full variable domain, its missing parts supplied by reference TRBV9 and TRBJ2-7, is DSGVTQTPKHLITATGQRVTLRCSPRSGDLSVYWYQQSLDQGLQFLIQYYNGEERAKGNILERFSAQQFPDLHSELNLSSLELGDSALYFCASSVTESSYEQYFGPGTRLTVT.

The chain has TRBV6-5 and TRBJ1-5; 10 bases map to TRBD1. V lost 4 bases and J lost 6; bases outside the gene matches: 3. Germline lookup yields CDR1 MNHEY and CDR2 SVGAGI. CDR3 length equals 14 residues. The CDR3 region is CASSWGQGRQPQHF. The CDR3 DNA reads TGTGCCAGCAGTTGGGGACAGGGGCGTCAGCCCCAGCATTTT.

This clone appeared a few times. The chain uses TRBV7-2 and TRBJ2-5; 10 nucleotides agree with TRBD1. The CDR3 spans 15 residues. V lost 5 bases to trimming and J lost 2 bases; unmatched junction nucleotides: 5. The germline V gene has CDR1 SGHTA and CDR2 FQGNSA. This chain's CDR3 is CASSPRTGGQETQYF. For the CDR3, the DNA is TGTGCCAGCAGCCCTAGGACAGGGGGTCAAGAGACCCAGTACTTC.

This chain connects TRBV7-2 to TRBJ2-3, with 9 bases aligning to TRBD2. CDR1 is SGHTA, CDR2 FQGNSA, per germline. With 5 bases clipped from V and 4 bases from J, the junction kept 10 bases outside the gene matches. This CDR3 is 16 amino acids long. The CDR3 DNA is TGTGCCAGCAGCGCCCCTAGCGGGATTCGTGCAGATACGCAGTATTTT. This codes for CASSAPSGIRADTQYF.

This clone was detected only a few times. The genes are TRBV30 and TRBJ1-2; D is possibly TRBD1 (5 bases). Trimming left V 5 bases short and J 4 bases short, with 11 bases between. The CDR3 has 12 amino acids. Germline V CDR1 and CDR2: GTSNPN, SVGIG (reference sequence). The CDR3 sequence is CAWDPQGYGYTF. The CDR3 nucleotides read TGTGCCTGGGATCCGCAGGGCTATGGCTACACCTTC.

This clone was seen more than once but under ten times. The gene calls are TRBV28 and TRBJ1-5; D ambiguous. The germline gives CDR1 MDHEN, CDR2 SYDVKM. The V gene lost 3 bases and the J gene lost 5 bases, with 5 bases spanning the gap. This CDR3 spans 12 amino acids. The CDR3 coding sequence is TGTGCCAGCAGTTTGCGTCATCAGCCCCAGCATTTT. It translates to CASSLRHQPQHF.

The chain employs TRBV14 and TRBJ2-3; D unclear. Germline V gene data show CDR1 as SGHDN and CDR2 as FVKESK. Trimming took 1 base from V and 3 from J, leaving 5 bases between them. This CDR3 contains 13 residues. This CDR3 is CASSQVPTDTQYF. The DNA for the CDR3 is TGTGCCAGCAGCCAAGTCCCGACAGATACGCAGTATTTT.

The CDR3 here is CSVSGSSGNTIYF. Written as DNA, the CDR3 is TGCAGCGTTTCGGGTAGCTCTGGAAACACCATATATTTT. The rearrangement links TRBV29-1 to TRBJ1-3; D call uncertain. Germline loops: CDR1 SQVTM, CDR2 ANQGSEA. The CDR3 consists of 13 residues. The germline V and J ends were trimmed by 5 bases and 0 bases, with 8 bases remaining between them.

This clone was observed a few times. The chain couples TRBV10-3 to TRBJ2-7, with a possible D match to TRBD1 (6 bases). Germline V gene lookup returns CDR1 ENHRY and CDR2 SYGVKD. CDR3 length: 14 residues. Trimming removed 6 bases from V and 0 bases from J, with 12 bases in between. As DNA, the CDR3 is TGTGCCATCAGGGACAGCCTAACCTCCTACGAGCAGTACTTC. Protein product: CAIRDSLTSYEQYF.

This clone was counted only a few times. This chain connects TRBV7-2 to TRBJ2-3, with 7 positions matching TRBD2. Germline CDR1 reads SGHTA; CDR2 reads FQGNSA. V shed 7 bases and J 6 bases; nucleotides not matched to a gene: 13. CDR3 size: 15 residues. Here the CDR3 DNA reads TGTGCCAGCACCCCTTGGGGAGGGTTGTTCGATACGCAGTATTTT. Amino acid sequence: CASTPWGGLFDTQYF.

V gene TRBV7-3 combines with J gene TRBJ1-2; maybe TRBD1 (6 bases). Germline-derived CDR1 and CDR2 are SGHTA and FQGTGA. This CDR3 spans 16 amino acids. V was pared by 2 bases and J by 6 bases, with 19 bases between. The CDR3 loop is CASSLWSGGKGDGYTF. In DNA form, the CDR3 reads TGTGCCAGCAGCTTATGGTCTGGGGGCAAGGGTGATGGCTACACCTTC.

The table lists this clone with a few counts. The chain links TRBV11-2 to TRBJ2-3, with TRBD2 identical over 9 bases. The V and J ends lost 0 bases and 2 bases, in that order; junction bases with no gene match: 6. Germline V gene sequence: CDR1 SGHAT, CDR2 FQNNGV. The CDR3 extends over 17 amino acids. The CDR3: CASSLEASGGYTDTQYF. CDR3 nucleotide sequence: TGTGCCAGCAGCTTAGAGGCCAGCGGGGGGTACACAGATACGCAGTATTTT.